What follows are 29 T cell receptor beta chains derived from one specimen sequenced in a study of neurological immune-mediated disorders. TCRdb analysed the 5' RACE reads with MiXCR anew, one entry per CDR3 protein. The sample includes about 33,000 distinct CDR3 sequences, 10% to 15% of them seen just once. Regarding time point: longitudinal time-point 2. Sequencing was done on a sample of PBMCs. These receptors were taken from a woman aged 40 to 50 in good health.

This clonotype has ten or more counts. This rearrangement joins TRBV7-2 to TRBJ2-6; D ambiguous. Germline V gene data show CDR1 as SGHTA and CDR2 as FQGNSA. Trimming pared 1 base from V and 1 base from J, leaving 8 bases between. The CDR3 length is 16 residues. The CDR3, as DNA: TGTGCCAGCAGCTTAGAATCCCGTTCTGGGGCCAACGTCCTGACTTTC. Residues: CASSLESRSGANVLTF.

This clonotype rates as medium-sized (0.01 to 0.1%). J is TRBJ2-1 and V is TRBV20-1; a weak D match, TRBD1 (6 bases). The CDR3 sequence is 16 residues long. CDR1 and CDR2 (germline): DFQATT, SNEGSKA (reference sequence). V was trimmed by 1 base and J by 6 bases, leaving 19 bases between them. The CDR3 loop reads CSARVPRGLDFNEQFF. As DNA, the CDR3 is TGCAGTGCTAGAGTTCCCAGGGGATTAGATTTCAATGAGCAGTTCTTC.

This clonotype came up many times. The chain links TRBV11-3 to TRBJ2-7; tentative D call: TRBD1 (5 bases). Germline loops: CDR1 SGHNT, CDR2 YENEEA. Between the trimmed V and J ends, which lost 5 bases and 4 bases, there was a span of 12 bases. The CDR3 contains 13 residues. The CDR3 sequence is CASSGQEPYEQYF. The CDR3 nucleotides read TGTGCCAGCAGCGGACAAGAACCTTACGAGCAGTACTTC.

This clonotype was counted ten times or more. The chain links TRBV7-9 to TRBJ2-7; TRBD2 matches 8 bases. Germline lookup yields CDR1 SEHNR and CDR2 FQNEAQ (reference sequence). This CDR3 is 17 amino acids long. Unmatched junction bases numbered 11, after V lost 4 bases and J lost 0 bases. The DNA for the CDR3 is TGTGCCAGCAGCTGGGGGCGGGGGGCGCCCAACTCCTACGAGCAGTACTTC. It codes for CASSWGRGAPNSYEQYF.

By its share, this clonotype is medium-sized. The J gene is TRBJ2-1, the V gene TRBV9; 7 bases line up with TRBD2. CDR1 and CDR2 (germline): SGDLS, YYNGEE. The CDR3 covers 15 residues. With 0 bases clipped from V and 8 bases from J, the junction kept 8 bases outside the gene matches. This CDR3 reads CASSVEGEGGDEQFF. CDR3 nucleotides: TGTGCCAGCAGCGTAGAAGGGGAGGGAGGCGATGAGCAGTTCTTC.

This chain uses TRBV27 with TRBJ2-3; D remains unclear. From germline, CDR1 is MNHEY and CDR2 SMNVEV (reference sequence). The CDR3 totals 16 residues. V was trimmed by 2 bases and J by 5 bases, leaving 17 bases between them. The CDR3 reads CASSLATALAIDTQYF. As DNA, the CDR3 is TGTGCCAGCAGTTTAGCGACGGCGCTGGCCATAGATACGCAGTATTTT.

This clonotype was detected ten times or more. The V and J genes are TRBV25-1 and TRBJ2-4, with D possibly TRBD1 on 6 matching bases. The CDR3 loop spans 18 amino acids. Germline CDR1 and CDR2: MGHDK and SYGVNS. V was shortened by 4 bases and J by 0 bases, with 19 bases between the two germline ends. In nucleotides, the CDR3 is TGTGCCAGCAGTGTTGGACAGACAATTGCGGGAGCCAAAAACATTCAGTACTTC. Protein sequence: CASSVGQTIAGAKNIQYF.

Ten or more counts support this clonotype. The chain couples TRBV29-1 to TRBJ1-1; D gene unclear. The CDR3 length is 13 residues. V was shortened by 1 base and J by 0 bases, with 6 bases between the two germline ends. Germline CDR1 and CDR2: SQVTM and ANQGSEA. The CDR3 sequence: CSVEGQMNTEAFF. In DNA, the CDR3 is TGCAGCGTTGAAGGGCAGATGAACACTGAAGCTTTCTTT.

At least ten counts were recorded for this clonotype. CDR3 DNA sequence: TGTGCCAGCACGCGGGGGGGTTACGAGCAGTACTTC. This encodes CASTRGGYEQYF. The chain recombines TRBV5-5 with TRBJ2-7, with 9 bases fitting TRBD2. The trim removed 6 bases at V and 4 bases at J, leaving 2 bases unmatched. CDR1 is SGHKS and CDR2 is YYEKEE in the germline V gene (reference sequence). The CDR3 is 12 residues long.

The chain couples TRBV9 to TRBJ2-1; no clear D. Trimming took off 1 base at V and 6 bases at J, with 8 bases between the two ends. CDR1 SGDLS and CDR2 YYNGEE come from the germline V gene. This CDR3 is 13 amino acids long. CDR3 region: CASSVRPINEQFF. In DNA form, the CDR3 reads TGTGCCAGCAGCGTAAGGCCTATCAATGAGCAGTTCTTC.

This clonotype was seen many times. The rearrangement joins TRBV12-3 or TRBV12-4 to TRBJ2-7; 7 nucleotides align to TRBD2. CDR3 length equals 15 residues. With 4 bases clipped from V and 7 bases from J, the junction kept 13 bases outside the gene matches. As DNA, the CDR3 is TGTGCCAGCAGTTCTGGGGGGGTCGGGGGTTGGGAGCAGTACTTC. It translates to CASSSGGVGGWEQYF.

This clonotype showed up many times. CDR3 loop: CSGNIDPVGNEQFF. CDR3 nucleotide sequence: TGCAGTGGTAACATAGACCCCGTGGGGAATGAGCAGTTCTTC. The chain links TRBV20-1 to TRBJ2-1; D is unclear. Trimming took off 7 bases at V and 7 bases at J, with 20 bases between the two ends. The CDR3 is made up of 14 amino acids. The germline CDR1 and CDR2 sequences are DFQATT and SNEGSKA (reference sequence).

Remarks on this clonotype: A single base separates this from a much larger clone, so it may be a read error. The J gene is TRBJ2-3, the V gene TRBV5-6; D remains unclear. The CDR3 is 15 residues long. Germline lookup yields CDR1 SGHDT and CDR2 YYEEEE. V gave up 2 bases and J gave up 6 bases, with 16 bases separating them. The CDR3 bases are TGTGCCAGCAGCTTCCTGGGGTTCAGAACGGATACGCAGTATTTT. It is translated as CASSFLGFRTDTQYF.

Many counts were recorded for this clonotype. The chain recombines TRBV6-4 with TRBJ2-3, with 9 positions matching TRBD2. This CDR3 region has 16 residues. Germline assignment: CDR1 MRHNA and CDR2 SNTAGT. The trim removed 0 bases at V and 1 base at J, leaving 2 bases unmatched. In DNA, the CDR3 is TGTGCCAGCAGTGACTCCTCTAGCGGGGGCACAGATACGCAGTATTTT. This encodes CASSDSSSGGTDTQYF.

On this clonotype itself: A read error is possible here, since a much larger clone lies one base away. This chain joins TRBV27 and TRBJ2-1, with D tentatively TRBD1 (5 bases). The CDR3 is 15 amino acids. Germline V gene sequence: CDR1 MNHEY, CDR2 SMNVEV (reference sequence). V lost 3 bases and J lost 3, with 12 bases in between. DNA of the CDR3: TGTGCCAGCAGTTTGGCCCCGCAGGGCTACAATGAGCAGTTCTTC. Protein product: CASSLAPQGYNEQFF.

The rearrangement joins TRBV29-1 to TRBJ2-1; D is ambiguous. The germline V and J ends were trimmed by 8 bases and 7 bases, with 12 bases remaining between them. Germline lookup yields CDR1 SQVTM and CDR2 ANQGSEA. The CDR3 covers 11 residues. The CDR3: CSLAGVNEQFF. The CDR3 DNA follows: TGCAGCCTCGCTGGGGTAAATGAGCAGTTCTTC.

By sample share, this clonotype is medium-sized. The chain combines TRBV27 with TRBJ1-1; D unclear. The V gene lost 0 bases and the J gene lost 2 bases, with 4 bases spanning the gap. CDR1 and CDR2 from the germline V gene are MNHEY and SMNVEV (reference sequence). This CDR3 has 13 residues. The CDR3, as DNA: TGTGCCAGCAGTTTATCGCGCAACACTGAAGCTTTCTTT. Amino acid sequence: CASSLSRNTEAFF.

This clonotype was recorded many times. The CDR3 here is CSARDLAGGDEQFF. The CDR3 nucleotides read TGCAGTGCTAGAGATCTAGCGGGAGGGGATGAGCAGTTCTTC. This sequence joins TRBV20-1 and TRBJ2-1; 12 positions match TRBD2. Germline values: CDR1 DFQATT, CDR2 SNEGSKA (reference sequence). The trim removed 0 bases at V and 8 bases at J, leaving 2 bases unmatched. The CDR3 spans 14 residues.

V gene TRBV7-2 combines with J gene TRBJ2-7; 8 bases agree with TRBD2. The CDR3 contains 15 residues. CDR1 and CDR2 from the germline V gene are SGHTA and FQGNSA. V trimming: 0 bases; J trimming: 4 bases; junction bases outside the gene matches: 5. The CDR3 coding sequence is TGTGCCAGCAGCTTAGCGCCGGGGGGGGCTTACGAGCAGTACTTC. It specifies CASSLAPGGAYEQYF.

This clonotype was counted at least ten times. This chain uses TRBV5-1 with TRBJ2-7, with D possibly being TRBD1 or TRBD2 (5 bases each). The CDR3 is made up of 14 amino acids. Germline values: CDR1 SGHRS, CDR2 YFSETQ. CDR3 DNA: TGCGCGAGTCAACCCGGGACGGGGTTCTACGAGCAGTACTTC. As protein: CASQPGTGFYEQYF. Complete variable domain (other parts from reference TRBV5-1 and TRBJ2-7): KAGVTQTPRYLIKTRGQQVTLSCSPISGHRSVSWYQQTPGQGLQFLFEYFSETQRNKGNFPGRFSGRQFSNSRSEMNVSTLELGDSALYLCASQPGTGFYEQYFGPGTRLTVT.

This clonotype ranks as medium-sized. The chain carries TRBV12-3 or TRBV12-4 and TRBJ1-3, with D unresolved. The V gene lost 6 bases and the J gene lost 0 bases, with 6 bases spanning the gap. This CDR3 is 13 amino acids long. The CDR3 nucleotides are TGTGCCAGCAGCCCCTACTCTGGAAACACCATATATTTT. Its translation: CASSPYSGNTIYF.

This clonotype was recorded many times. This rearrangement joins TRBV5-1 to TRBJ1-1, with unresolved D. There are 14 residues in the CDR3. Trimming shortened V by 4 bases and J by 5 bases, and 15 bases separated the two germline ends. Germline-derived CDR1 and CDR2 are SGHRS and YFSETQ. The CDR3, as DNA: TGCGCCAGCAGCCCCACGGGCGGTACTACTGAAGCTTTCTTT. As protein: CASSPTGGTTEAFF.

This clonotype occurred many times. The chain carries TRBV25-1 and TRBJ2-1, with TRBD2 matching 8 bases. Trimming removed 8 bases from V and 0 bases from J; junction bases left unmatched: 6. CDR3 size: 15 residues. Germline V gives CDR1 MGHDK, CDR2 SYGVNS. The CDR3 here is CASRSGTSSYNEQFF. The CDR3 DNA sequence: TGTGCCAGCCGTAGCGGGACGAGCTCCTACAATGAGCAGTTCTTC.

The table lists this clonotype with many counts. This CDR3 reads CASSYLSVTYEQYF. The CDR3 DNA reads as TGTGCCAGCAGTTACCTTTCCGTAACCTACGAGCAGTACTTC. The chain combines TRBV6-2 or TRBV6-3 with TRBJ2-7; no clear D. Germline V gives CDR1 MNHEY, CDR2 SVGEGT. Between the trimmed V and J ends, which lost 2 bases and 2 bases, there was a span of 10 bases. This CDR3 has 14 amino acids.

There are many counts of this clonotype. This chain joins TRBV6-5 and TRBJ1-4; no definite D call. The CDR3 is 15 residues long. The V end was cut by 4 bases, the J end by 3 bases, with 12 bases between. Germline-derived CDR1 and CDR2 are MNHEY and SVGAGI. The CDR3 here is CASSWRRSPNEKLFF. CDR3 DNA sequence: TGTGCCAGCAGTTGGCGCAGGTCCCCTAATGAAAAACTGTTTTTT.

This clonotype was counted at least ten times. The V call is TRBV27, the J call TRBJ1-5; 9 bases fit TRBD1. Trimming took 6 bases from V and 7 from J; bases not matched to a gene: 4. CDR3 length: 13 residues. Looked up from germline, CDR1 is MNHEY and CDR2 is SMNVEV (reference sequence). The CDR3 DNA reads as TGTGCCAGCAGGGGACAGGGAGGCCAGCCCCAGCATTTT. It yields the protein CASRGQGGQPQHF.

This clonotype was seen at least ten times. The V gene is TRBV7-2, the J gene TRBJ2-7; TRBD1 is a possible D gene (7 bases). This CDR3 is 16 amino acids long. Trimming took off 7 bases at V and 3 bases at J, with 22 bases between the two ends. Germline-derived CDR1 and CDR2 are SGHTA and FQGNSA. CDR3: CASTKGAGGGIYEQYF. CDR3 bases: TGTGCCAGCACCAAGGGGGCCGGGGGCGGCATCTACGAGCAGTACTTC.

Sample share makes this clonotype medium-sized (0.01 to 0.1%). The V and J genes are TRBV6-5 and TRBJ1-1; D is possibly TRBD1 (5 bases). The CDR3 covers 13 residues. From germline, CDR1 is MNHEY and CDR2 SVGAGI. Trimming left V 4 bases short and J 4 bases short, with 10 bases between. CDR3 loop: CASSLPGATEAFF. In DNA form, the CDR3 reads TGTGCCAGCAGTTTGCCTGGGGCCACTGAAGCTTTCTTT.

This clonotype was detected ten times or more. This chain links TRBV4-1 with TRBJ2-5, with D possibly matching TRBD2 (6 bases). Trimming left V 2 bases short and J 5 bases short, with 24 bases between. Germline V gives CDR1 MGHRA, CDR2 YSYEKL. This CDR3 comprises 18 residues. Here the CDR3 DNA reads TGCGCCAGCAGCCAACTAACCCTCGGCGCGGGGCCGGGGGAGACCCAGTACTTC. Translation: CASSQLTLGAGPGETQYF.